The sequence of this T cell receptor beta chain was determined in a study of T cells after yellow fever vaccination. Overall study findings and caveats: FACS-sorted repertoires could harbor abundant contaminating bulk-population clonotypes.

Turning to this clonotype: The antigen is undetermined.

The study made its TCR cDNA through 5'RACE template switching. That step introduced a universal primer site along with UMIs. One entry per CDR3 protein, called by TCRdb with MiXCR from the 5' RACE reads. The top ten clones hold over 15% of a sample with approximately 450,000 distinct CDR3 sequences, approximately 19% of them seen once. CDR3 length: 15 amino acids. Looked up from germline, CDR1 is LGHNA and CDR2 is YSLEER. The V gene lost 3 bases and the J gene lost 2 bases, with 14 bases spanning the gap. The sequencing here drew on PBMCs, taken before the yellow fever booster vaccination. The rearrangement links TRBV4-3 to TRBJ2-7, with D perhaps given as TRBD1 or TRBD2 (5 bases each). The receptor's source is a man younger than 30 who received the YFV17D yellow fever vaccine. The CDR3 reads CASSHSARGAYEQYV. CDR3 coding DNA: TGCGCCAGCAGCCATTCGGCTAGGGGAGCCTACGAGCAGTACGTC.